Shown below are 5 T cell receptor beta chains from a single sample sequenced in a study of OX40 agonist ivuxolimab in advanced cancers. Profiling relied on immunoSEQ multiplex PCR, and the TCRdb table lists in-frame clones only, not all of them. The sample consists of 63,000 or so clones, over 80% of them appearing once. The sample here was CD4+ or CD8+ T cells sorted from blood, taken in a trial of the OX40 agonist ivuxolimab. These receptors were obtained from an adult with an advanced solid tumor such as melanoma, head and neck, liver or kidney cancer.

The chain uses TRBV7-3 and TRBJ2-1; 7 bases align to TRBD1. This CDR3 contains 16 residues. Germline V gives CDR1 SGHTA, CDR2 FQGTGA. With V trimmed by 5 bases and J by 0 bases, 7 bases remained unmatched. The CDR3 nucleotides read TGTGCCAGCAGCCGCGTACAGGGGATCTCCTACAATGAGCAGTTCTTC. Translated: CASSRVQGISYNEQFF.

V usage is TRBV7-8 and J usage is TRBJ1-1, with D hard to call. Per the germline V gene, CDR1 is SGHVS and CDR2 is FQNEAQ. The CDR3 length is 13 residues. The V end lost 2 bases, the J end lost 1 base, and 5 bases lay between the germline ends. The CDR3 bases are TGTGCCAGCAGCTTATGGGAGAACACTGAAGCTTTCTTT. This encodes CASSLWENTEAFF.

The V gene is TRBV7-9, the J gene TRBJ2-3, with D possibly being TRBD1 or TRBD2 (7 bases each). The germline V gene has CDR1 SEHNR and CDR2 FQNEAQ (reference sequence). V lost 6 bases, J lost 1 base, and 17 bases lay in between. The CDR3 loop spans 16 amino acids. For the CDR3, the DNA is TGTGCCAGCAGTTCGTCCAGGGGGGGCGGCACAGATACGCAGTATTTT. It is translated as CASSSSRGGGTDTQYF.

The chain links TRBV21-1 to TRBJ2-7; the D call TRBD2 from the table was never checked on the DNA. TRBV21-1 is assigned pseudogene status. This CDR3 has 15 residues. The CDR3 is CASSQSSGEAYEQYF. CDR3 nucleotides: TGTGCCAGCAGCCAGAGCAGCGGGGAAGCCTACGAGCAGTACTTC.

J is TRBJ1-5 and V is TRBV27; D not resolved. Germline CDR1 MNHEY, CDR2 SMNVEV (reference sequence). Trimming shortened V by 5 bases and J by 3 bases, and 11 bases separated the two germline ends. The CDR3 has 14 amino acids. CDR3 nucleotides: TGTGCCAGCAGTCCCGGGGTACTCAATCAGCCCCAGCATTTT. This translates into CASSPGVLNQPQHF.